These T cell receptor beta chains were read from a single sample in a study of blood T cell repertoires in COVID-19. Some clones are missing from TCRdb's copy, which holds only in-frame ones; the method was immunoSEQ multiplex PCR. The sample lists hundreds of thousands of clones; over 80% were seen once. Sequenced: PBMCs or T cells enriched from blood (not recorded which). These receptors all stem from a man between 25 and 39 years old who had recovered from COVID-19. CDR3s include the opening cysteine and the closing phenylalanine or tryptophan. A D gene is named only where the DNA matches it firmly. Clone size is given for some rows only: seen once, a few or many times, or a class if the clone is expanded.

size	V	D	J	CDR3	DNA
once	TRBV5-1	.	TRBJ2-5	CASSLGPSQETQYF	TGCGCCAGCAGCTTGGGCCCCAGCCAAGAGACCCAGTACTTC
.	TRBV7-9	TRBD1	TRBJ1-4	CASSLDGTDHEKLFF	TGTGCCAGCAGCTTAGATGGGACAGACCATGAAAAACTGTTTTTT
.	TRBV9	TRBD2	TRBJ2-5	CASSPRTSGSMETQYF	TGTGCCAGCAGCCCCCGGACTAGCGGGAGTATGGAGACCCAGTACTTC
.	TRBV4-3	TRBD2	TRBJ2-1	CASSQGISGGALEQFF	TGCGCCAGCAGCCAAGGGATTTCGGGGGGGGCTCTTGAGCAGTTCTTC
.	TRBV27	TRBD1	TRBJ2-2	CASSFGQGNTGELFF	TGTGCCAGCAGTTTCGGACAGGGTAACACCGGGGAGCTGTTTTTT
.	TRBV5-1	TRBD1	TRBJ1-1	CASSTGTGLDKEAFF	TGCGCCAGCAGTACCGGGACAGGGTTAGATAAAGAAGCTTTCTTT
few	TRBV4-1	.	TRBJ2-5	CASSQDNGDETQYF	TGCGCCAGCAGCCAAGATAACGGGGATGAGACCCAGTACTTC
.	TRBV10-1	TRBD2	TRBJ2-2	CASSSASGGTGELFF	TGCGCCAGCAGCTCGGCTAGCGGGGGAACCGGGGAGCTGTTTTTT
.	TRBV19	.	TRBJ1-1	CASSIVGSTEAFF	TGTGCCAGTAGTATTGTTGGGAGCACTGAAGCTTTCTTT
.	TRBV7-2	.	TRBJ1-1	CASSLVGRDTEAFF	TGTGCCAGCAGCTTAGTCGGCAGGGACACTGAAGCTTTCTTT
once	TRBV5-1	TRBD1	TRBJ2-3	CASSYSPGQGADTQYF	TGCGCCAGCAGCTACTCGCCGGGACAGGGTGCGGATACGCAGTATTTT
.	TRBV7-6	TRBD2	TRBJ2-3	CASSLGTSGPHYSTDTQYF	TGTGCCAGCAGCTTAGGGACTAGCGGACCCCACTATAGCACAGATACGCAGTATTTT
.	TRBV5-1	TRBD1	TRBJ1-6	CASSLVGTDNSPLHF	TGCGCCAGCAGCTTGGTGGGGACAGATAATTCACCCCTCCACTTT
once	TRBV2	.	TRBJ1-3	CASRAGRSGNTIYF	TGTGCCAGCAGGGCAGGGCGCTCTGGAAACACCATATATTTT
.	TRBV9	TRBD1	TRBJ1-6	CASSAGTGISSYNSPLHF	TGTGCCAGCAGCGCCGGGACAGGGATTAGCTCCTATAATTCACCCCTCCACTTT
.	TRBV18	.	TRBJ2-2	CASSPLMRGLNTGELFF	TGTGCCAGCTCACCATTGATGCGGGGGCTGAACACCGGGGAGCTGTTTTTT
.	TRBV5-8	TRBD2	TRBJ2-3	CASSLLGLAGGGSDTQYF	TGTGCCAGCAGCTTGCTCGGACTAGCGGGAGGAGGCTCAGATACGCAGTATTTT
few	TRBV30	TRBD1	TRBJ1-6	CAWSVLGPGTESLGAPLHF	TGTGCCTGGAGTGTACTGGGGCCCGGGACAGAATCCCTTGGTGCACCCCTCCACTTT
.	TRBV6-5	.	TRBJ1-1	CASSYSGQYTEAFF	TGTGCCAGCAGTTACTCTGGACAGTACACTGAAGCTTTCTTT
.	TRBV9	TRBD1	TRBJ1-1	CASSPGTVWSWTEAFF	TGTGCCAGCAGCCCAGGGACAGTTTGGAGTTGGACTGAAGCTTTCTTT
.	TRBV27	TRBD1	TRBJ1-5	CASSAGGNQPQHF	TGTGCCAGCAGCGCAGGGGGGAATCAGCCCCAGCATTTT
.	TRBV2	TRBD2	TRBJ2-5	CASRLNLGGQETQYF	TGTGCCAGCAGATTGAACCTGGGGGGGCAAGAGACCCAGTACTTC
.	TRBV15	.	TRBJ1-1	CATSPSSGNTEAFF	TGTGCCACCAGCCCCTCTAGTGGGAACACTGAAGCTTTCTTT
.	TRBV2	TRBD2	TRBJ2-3	CAIETSGGTDTQYF	TGTGCCATCGAGACTAGCGGGGGGACAGATACGCAGTATTTT
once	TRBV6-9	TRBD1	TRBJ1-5	CASSSVDRWEPQHF	TGTGCCAGCAGTTCCGTGGACAGGTGGGAGCCCCAGCATTTT
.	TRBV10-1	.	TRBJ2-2	CASSDRGGTGELFF	TGCGCCAGCAGTGATAGAGGGGGCACCGGGGAGCTGTTTTTT
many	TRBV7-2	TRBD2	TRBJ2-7	CASSPGTSGPSYEQYF	TGTGCCAGCAGCCCTGGGACTAGCGGACCATCCTACGAGCAGTACTTC
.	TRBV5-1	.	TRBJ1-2	CASTSGLQIYGYTF	TGCGCCAGCACTTCAGGGCTCCAAATCTATGGCTACACCTTC
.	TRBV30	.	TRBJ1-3	CAWGVRENTIYF	TGTGCCTGGGGGGTGCGGGAGAACACCATATATTTT
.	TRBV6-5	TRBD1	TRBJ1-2	CASSRTGSDGYTF	TGTGCCAGCAGCCGGACAGGGAGCGATGGCTACACCTTC
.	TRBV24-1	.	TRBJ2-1	CATSRDNTHNEQFF	TGTGCCACCAGCCGGGACAATACTCACAATGAGCAGTTCTTC
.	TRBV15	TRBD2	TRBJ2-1	CATSRVTSGTGEQFF	TGTGCCACCAGCAGGGTGACTAGCGGGACTGGTGAGCAGTTCTTC
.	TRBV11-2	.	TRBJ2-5	CASSLHSHQETQYF	TGTGCCAGCAGCTTACACAGCCACCAAGAGACCCAGTACTTC
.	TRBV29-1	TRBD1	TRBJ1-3	CSVVGTGIRSGNTIYF	TGCAGCGTTGTGGGGACAGGGATCAGATCCGGAAACACCATATATTTT
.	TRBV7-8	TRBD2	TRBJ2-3	CASSLRLAGGPPPSDTQYF	TGTGCCAGCAGCTTACGGCTAGCGGGAGGGCCCCCCCCCTCAGATACGCAGTATTTT
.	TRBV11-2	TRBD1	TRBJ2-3	CASSPTGGRSDTQYF	TGTGCCAGCAGCCCGACAGGGGGCCGTTCAGATACGCAGTATTTT
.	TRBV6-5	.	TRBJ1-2	CASKERGYGYTF	TGTGCCAGCAAAGAACGGGGCTATGGCTACACCTTC
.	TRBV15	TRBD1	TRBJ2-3	CATSRAWAGGADTQYF	TGTGCCACCAGCAGAGCATGGGCAGGGGGCGCAGATACGCAGTATTTT